A selection of T cell receptor beta chains follows, all from one sample in a study of control samples from healthy donors and cancer patients. Repertoires were generated with immunoSEQ multiplex PCR, while TCRdb's copy carries only in-frame clones and drops some. The sample holds under 150,000 clones, roughly 87% seen once. The source material was blood. The receptors were gathered from a man aged 35-49 years in good health. CDR3s include the opening cysteine and the closing phenylalanine or tryptophan. Fields, in order: V gene, CDR3 length, J gene, D gene, CDR3 protein. A D gene is named only where the DNA matches it firmly.

>TRBV7-3|14|TRBJ2-2|-
CASSLTRGTGELFF
>TRBV18|14|TRBJ2-7|TRBD1
CASSPLGQGPEQYF
>TRBV9|15|TRBJ1-5|-
CASSVDFAGDQPQHF
>TRBV19|16|TRBJ2-3|TRBD2
CASSLGLAGGRGTQYF
>TRBV2|13|TRBJ2-7|TRBD1
CASSGDRVDEQYF
>TRBV15|16|TRBJ2-2|TRBD2
CATSGTSGGYTGELFF
>TRBV15|16|TRBJ1-6|TRBD1
CATSRDLTGAGSPLHF
>TRBV30|16|TRBJ2-3|TRBD2
CAWSPLAGGLTDTQYF
>TRBV3-1/TRBV3-2|14|TRBJ1-2|-
CASSPLLQLGGYTF
>TRBV10-2|14|TRBJ1-1|TRBD1
CASSEDTGGTEAFF
>TRBV14|14|TRBJ2-7|TRBD2
CASSRERGGYEQYF
>TRBV3-1/TRBV3-2|13|TRBJ1-5|-
CASSQGWGQPQHF
>TRBV7-8|13|TRBJ1-2|TRBD1
CASSLGQLYGYTF
>TRBV4-3|16|TRBJ2-4|-
CASSQDRGSGGNIQYF
>TRBV5-4|15|TRBJ2-3|TRBD1
CASSLRQGSGDTQYF
>TRBV2|12|TRBJ1-2|TRBD1
CASIRGRSGYTF
>TRBV6-4|18|TRBJ1-1|TRBD1
CASSGGGQGPDLNTEAFF
>TRBV7-9|15|TRBJ2-3|-
CASSPGRRIVDTQYF
>TRBV11-1|14|TRBJ1-1|-
CASRYRFQNTEAFF
>TRBV3-1/TRBV3-2|18|TRBJ1-5|-
CASSRGQGGSFRNQPQHF
>TRBV29-1|12|TRBJ1-5|TRBD1
CSVGTGNQPQHF
>TRBV15|14|TRBJ2-2|-
CATSPRTMAGELFF